This is a list of T cell receptor beta chains from one sample in a study of T cell responses to AZD1222 COVID-19 vaccine. Only in-frame clones appear in the TCRdb table, and some are missing; sequencing was by immunoSEQ multiplex PCR. The sample shows over 150,000 clones, 88% of them seen only once. Sequences were derived from peripheral blood, sampled on day 0 of AZD1222 vaccination. The source of these receptors is an adult in good health. CDR3s include the opening cysteine and the closing phenylalanine or tryptophan. D genes are given only for firm matches. Clone size is stated in some rows and not others, as once, few, many or a class when expanded.

.	TRBV12-5	.	TRBJ1-5	CASGLESTRLAPQHF	TGTGCTAGTGGTTTGGAATCAACACGGTTGGCCCCCCAGCATTTT
.	TRBV27	.	TRBJ2-7	CASRAGQTSFFSYEQYF	TGTGCCAGCAGGGCCGGACAGACTAGTTTTTTTTCCTACGAGCAGTACTTC
.	TRBV5-1	.	TRBJ1-1	CASSVGWGGRSEAFF	TGCGCCAGCAGCGTTGGGTGGGGTGGAAGGTCTGAAGCTTTCTTT
.	TRBV30	.	TRBJ1-2	CAYTPGYYGYTF	TGTGCCTACACACCAGGGTACTATGGCTACACCTTC
.	TRBV6-1	.	TRBJ1-6	CASSGSRDTRNSPLHF	TGTGCCAGCAGTGGCAGCCGGGACACGCGAAATTCACCCCTCCACTTT
few	TRBV6-1	.	TRBJ2-7	CASSEWGGQLGEQYF	TGTGCCAGCAGTGAATGGGGGGGACAGTTGGGCGAGCAGTACTTC
.	TRBV27	.	TRBJ1-1	CASSLSSRGREAFF	TGTGCCAGCAGTTTAAGTTCACGGGGTCGCGAAGCTTTCTTT
.	TRBV9	TRBD1	TRBJ2-7	CASSGRQGLDEQYF	TGTGCCAGCAGCGGACGACAGGGTTTGGACGAGCAGTACTTC
.	TRBV5-1	TRBD1	TRBJ2-7	CASSPGATGTGGLKQYF	TGCGCCAGCAGCCCAGGGGCTACCGGGACAGGGGGCTTAAAGCAGTACTTC
.	TRBV7-3	TRBD1	TRBJ2-2	CASSEGDRDPVGELFF	TGTGCCAGCAGCGAAGGGGACAGGGATCCGGTCGGGGAGCTGTTTTTT
.	TRBV4-1	.	TRBJ2-1	CASSPDSLPYNEQFF	TGCGCCAGCAGCCCCGACAGCCTACCCTACAATGAGCAGTTCTTC
.	TRBV4-1	.	TRBJ2-7	CASSPGGLSYEQYF	TGCGCCAGCAGCCCCGGGGGCCTCTCCTACGAGCAGTACTTC